This entry lists 8 T cell receptor beta chains sequenced from one sample in a study of T cell changes during pregnancy in multiple sclerosis. TCRdb's table, derived via immunoSEQ multiplex PCR, lists solely in-frame clones and lacks some. Of approximately 79,000 clones detected, around 94% appear once; the ten largest clones hold 0.2% to 0.25%. The sample here was CD4+ T cells from peripheral blood mononuclear cells, taken before pregnancy. These receptors originate from a female donor with multiple sclerosis, enrolled in a pregnancy study.

This chain links TRBV30 with TRBJ2-7; 10 bases map to TRBD1. Trimming cost V 8 bases and J 4 bases; bases outside gene matches: 5. Germline lookup yields CDR1 GTSNPN and CDR2 SVGIG (reference sequence). There are 12 residues in the CDR3. This chain's CDR3 is CALRDRGYEQYF. The CDR3 nucleotides are TGTGCCCTACGGGACAGGGGATACGAGCAGTACTTC.

This clone has just a few counts. The CDR3 DNA sequence: TGTGCCAGCAGTCTGACAGGGAACACTGAAGCTTTCTTT. This translates into CASSLTGNTEAFF. The rearrangement links TRBV2 to TRBJ1-1; D is perhaps TRBD1 (6 bases). This CDR3 has 13 amino acids. CDR1 and CDR2 (germline): SNHLY, FYNNEI. The V gene lost 5 bases and the J gene lost 1 base, with 8 bases spanning the gap.

This clone has ten or more counts. The rearrangement joins TRBV9 to TRBJ1-6, with D possibly being TRBD1 (5 bases). V was clipped by 0 bases and J by 4 bases, with 11 bases between them. Germline lookup yields CDR1 SGDLS and CDR2 YYNGEE. This CDR3 is built from 16 residues. The CDR3, as DNA: TGTGCCAGCAGCGTAGAGGGAACAGGATATAATTCACCCCTCCACTTT. Translation: CASSVEGTGYNSPLHF.

This clone was detected once. The chain couples TRBV27 to TRBJ1-1, with D possibly being TRBD1 (5 bases). V lost 4 bases and J 1 base, leaving 10 bases between the germline ends. Per germline, CDR1 MNHEY and CDR2 SMNVEV (reference sequence). This CDR3 spans 14 amino acids. CDR3 bases: TGTGCCAGCAGTTCCTGGACACAGAACACTGAAGCTTTCTTT. Protein sequence: CASSSWTQNTEAFF.

This clone was seen only once. The rearrangement uses TRBV19 and TRBJ2-2; maybe TRBD2 (6 bases). Trimming took 3 bases from V and 4 from J, leaving 12 bases between them. This CDR3 is built from 15 residues. Germline V gene lookup returns CDR1 LNHDA and CDR2 SQIVND (reference sequence). The CDR3 region has the DNA TGTGCCAGTAGTATCGACAGCGGGCGCACCGGGGAGCTGTTTTTT. As protein: CASSIDSGRTGELFF.

The rearrangement uses TRBV10-3 and TRBJ2-1, with 9 bases aligning to TRBD1. J lost 0 bases, V lost 6 bases, and 3 bases had no gene match. CDR1 is ENHRY, CDR2 SYGVKD, per germline. This CDR3 is 15 amino acids long. CDR3 bases: TGTGCCATCAGCCAGACAGGGGGCTCCTACAATGAGCAGTTCTTC. The encoded protein is CAISQTGGSYNEQFF.

V and J are TRBV23-1 and TRBJ2-6, with D possibly TRBD1 on 6 matching bases. TRBV23-1 is marked as an open reading frame, function uncertain. V lost 3 bases, J lost 2 bases, and 14 bases lay in between. This CDR3 region has 17 residues. CDR3 protein: CASSQLLQGTGANVLTF. CDR3 sequence (DNA): TGCGCCAGCAGTCAGCTGCTACAGGGCACTGGGGCCAACGTCCTGACTTTC.

The V call is TRBV19, the J call TRBJ2-2, with 9 bases aligning to TRBD2. This CDR3 has 17 residues. Unmatched junction bases numbered 4, after V lost 0 bases and J lost 2 bases. The germline V gene encodes CDR1 LNHDA and CDR2 SQIVND (reference sequence). Written as DNA, the CDR3 is TGTGCCAGTAGTATAGATCCCCTAGCGGGAAACACCGGGGAGCTGTTTTTT. Protein sequence: CASSIDPLAGNTGELFF.